This T cell receptor (beta chain) was found in a study of shared clonotypes between healthy human individuals. Profiling relied on immunoSEQ multiplex PCR, and the TCRdb table lists in-frame clones only, not all of them. This table has some 700,000 clones, less than 95% appearing once. Looked up from germline, CDR1 is PRHDT and CDR2 is FYEKMQ (reference sequence). The trim removed 4 bases at V and 2 bases at J, leaving 16 bases unmatched. There are 18 residues in the CDR3. Every donor, a Caucasian adult, lived in Nashville, Tennessee. V usage is TRBV13 and J usage is TRBJ2-7; 8 nucleotides align to TRBD1. The origin of this receptor is a young man in good health. Some clones in this sample may be carry-over from other donors' samples. The sequenced sample was memory CD8+ T cells from PBMCs. Subset: CD45RO+ cells pooled with CCR7-negative TemRA cells. CDR3 amino acids: CASSSRSGQGAKPYEQYF. The CDR3 coding sequence is TGTGCCAGCAGCTCCCGATCCGGACAGGGCGCTAAACCCTACGAGCAGTACTTC.